These T cell receptor beta chains were read from a single sample in a study of PD-1 blockade in classical Hodgkin lymphoma. Libraries were prepared by immunoSEQ multiplex PCR; TCRdb keeps only in-frame clonotypes and omits some of them. The data show 30,000 to 50,000 clones, around 78% seen once. This specimen consisted of peripheral blood mononuclear cells (PBMCs), obtained at baseline. These receptors originate from a human donor with classical Hodgkin lymphoma. Both conserved end residues are part of each CDR3. D genes are given only for firm matches. The size of a clone is reported for some rows only, either as once, few or many, or as a class for expanded clones.

cdr3_length,v_call,clone_size,d_call,j_call,cdr3_nt,cdr3_aa
15,TRBV28,NA,NA,TRBJ2-2,TGTGCCAGCAGTACCGAGAGCGCGGGGAGGGGGGAGCTGTTTTTT,CASSTESAGRGELFF
15,TRBV5-1,NA,TRBD2,TRBJ2-1,TGCGCCAGCAGCTTACTTAGCGGGCGGCTAAGTGAGCAGTTCTTC,CASSLLSGRLSEQFF
16,TRBV9,NA,NA,TRBJ2-2,TGTGCCAGCAGCGTAGCTATCGGTCGGAACACCGGGGAGCTGTTTTTT,CASSVAIGRNTGELFF
17,TRBV7-2,few,TRBD2,TRBJ2-7,TGTGCCAGCAGCTTCGCCTTAGGTGGCGGGAGTTTGTACGAGCAGTACTTC,CASSFALGGGSLYEQYF
16,TRBV6-1,NA,NA,TRBJ2-7,TGTGCCAGCAGTGCAACTCCGGGAATCGACGCGCTCGAGCAGTACTTC,CASSATPGIDALEQYF
13,TRBV6-6,NA,NA,TRBJ1-1,TGTGCCAGCAGTTTAGGGGACGGCGCTGAAGCTTTCTTT,CASSLGDGAEAFF
14,TRBV7-2,NA,NA,TRBJ1-5,TGTGCCAGCAGCTTCAAAGGGGGAGGTCAGCCCCAGCATTTT,CASSFKGGGQPQHF
13,TRBV28,NA,TRBD1,TRBJ2-3,TGTGCCAGCAAGGACAGGGGTGAGGATACGCAGTATTTT,CASKDRGEDTQYF
13,TRBV7-9,NA,NA,TRBJ1-5,TGTGCCAGCAGCTTAGCAAAGAATCAGCCCCAGCATTTT,CASSLAKNQPQHF
12,TRBV25-1,NA,NA,TRBJ1-6,TGTGCCAGCAGGGATGGAAATTCACCCCTCCACTTT,CASRDGNSPLHF
17,TRBV4-3,NA,TRBD2,TRBJ2-7,TGCGCCAGCAGCCAAGAGGTGGGGGGACTAGCGGAGATTAGGCAGTACTTC,CASSQEVGGLAEIRQYF
14,TRBV5-6,NA,NA,TRBJ2-1,TGTGCCAGCAGCCCCCTTATTCCCTACAATGAGCAGTTCTTC,CASSPLIPYNEQFF
15,TRBV19,NA,TRBD2,TRBJ2-5,TGTGCCAGTAAGCCAGGACTAGCGGGAGCAGAGACCCAGTACTTC,CASKPGLAGAETQYF
17,TRBV19,NA,TRBD2,TRBJ2-1,TGTGCCAGTAGTATCGGGACTAGCGAGGATTACTACAATGAGCAGTTCTTC,CASSIGTSEDYYNEQFF
15,TRBV7-2,NA,NA,TRBJ2-5,TGTGCCAGCAGCTCACGGACCCTGGGACAAGAGACCCAGTACTTC,CASSSRTLGQETQYF
16,TRBV25-1,NA,NA,TRBJ1-3,TGTGCCAGCAGTGAACCGATGGGGGTTGATGGAAACACCATATATTTT,CASSEPMGVDGNTIYF
15,TRBV9,NA,NA,TRBJ1-5,TGTGCCAGCAGCGTAGGGGGGGCTAGCAATCAGCCCCAGCATTTT,CASSVGGASNQPQHF
14,TRBV28,NA,NA,TRBJ2-7,TGTGCCAGCAGTCCCTACACTGTAACCTACGAGCAGTACTTC,CASSPYTVTYEQYF
15,TRBV14,NA,TRBD1,TRBJ1-3,TGTGCCAGCAGCCAATTGACAGGGGATGGAAACACCATATATTTT,CASSQLTGDGNTIYF
16,TRBV28,NA,NA,TRBJ2-1,TGTGCCAGCAGTTTAAAAGCGGGCCGAGTTTACAATGAGCAGTTCTTC,CASSLKAGRVYNEQFF
18,TRBV11-3,once,NA,TRBJ2-2,TGTGCCAGCAGCTTATCGGGTTGGGGGACACACTACACCGGGGAGCTGTTTTTT,CASSLSGWGTHYTGELFF
18,TRBV5-1,NA,TRBD2,TRBJ2-3,TGCGCCAGCAGCTACCGCCCCAGACTAGCGGGAGTGAAAGATACGCAGTATTTT,CASSYRPRLAGVKDTQYF
15,TRBV6-6,NA,NA,TRBJ1-2,TGTGCCAGCACGAGGACGGCAGGGGCTTCCCATGGCTACACCTTC,CASTRTAGASHGYTF
14,TRBV18,NA,TRBD1,TRBJ2-5,TGTGCCAGCTCAACCGGACAGGGTCCGGAGACCCAGTACTTC,CASSTGQGPETQYF
14,TRBV5-1,NA,NA,TRBJ1-1,TGCGCCAGCAGCTTGGGTGGCCGGAACACTGAAGCTTTCTTT,CASSLGGRNTEAFF
15,TRBV27,NA,TRBD2,TRBJ2-7,TGTGCCAGCAGTTTGTCTAGCGGGAGGGCCCGGGAGCAGTACTTC,CASSLSSGRAREQYF
17,TRBV9,NA,TRBD2,TRBJ2-3,TGTGCCAGCAGCCCCTTCACGGTAGCGGGGGCCTCAGATACGCAGTATTTT,CASSPFTVAGASDTQYF
13,TRBV7-9,once,NA,TRBJ1-5,TGTGCCAGCAGCCTTGCAGGGGCTCAGCCCCAGCATTTT,CASSLAGAQPQHF
15,TRBV7-9,NA,NA,TRBJ2-7,TGTGCCAGCAGCTCCTGGGCCCTTAGCTCCTACGAGCAGTACTTC,CASSSWALSSYEQYF
18,TRBV7-9,NA,TRBD1,TRBJ2-6,TGTGCCAGCACCACAGGGGGCTACGAAGACTCTGGGGCCAACGTCCTGACTTTC,CASTTGGYEDSGANVLTF
14,TRBV6-1,NA,NA,TRBJ2-1,TGTGCCAGCAGTGAATCGCCTAGCCGCAATGAGCAGTTCTTC,CASSESPSRNEQFF
16,TRBV27,NA,TRBD2,TRBJ2-1,TGTGCCAGCAGTTTCGTACCGGGACTAGCGGACAATGAGCAGTTCTTC,CASSFVPGLADNEQFF
13,TRBV6-6,NA,NA,TRBJ2-7,TGTGCCAGCAGCCGGGACGCTGCCTACGAGCAGTACTTC,CASSRDAAYEQYF
13,TRBV6-1,once,NA,TRBJ1-5,TGTGCCAGCAGTGCGGAGGGCGATCAGCCCCAGCATTTT,CASSAEGDQPQHF
15,TRBV7-9,NA,NA,TRBJ2-7,TGTGCCAGCAGCTTAGTTGGGGCAGGGTCCTACGAGCAGTACTTC,CASSLVGAGSYEQYF
16,TRBV30,NA,TRBD2,TRBJ2-7,TGTGCCTGGAGTAGGGAGGGACTCTTTGAATCCTACGAGCAGTACTTC,CAWSREGLFESYEQYF
15,TRBV18,NA,TRBD1,TRBJ2-1,TGTGCCAGCTCACCGGTCGTAACAGGGGGCAATGAGCAGTTCTTC,CASSPVVTGGNEQFF
15,TRBV6-5,NA,TRBD2,TRBJ2-5,TGTGCCAGCAACCAAGGGAGGGGAAAGGGTGAGACCCAGTACTTC,CASNQGRGKGETQYF
17,TRBV19,NA,NA,TRBJ2-2,TGTGCCAGTAGTACCCCGGACTTCTCCAGGGACACCGGGGAGCTGTTTTTT,CASSTPDFSRDTGELFF
14,TRBV11-2,NA,NA,TRBJ2-7,TGTGCCAGCAGCTTAGTAACGGGTTTCGACGAGCAGTACTTC,CASSLVTGFDEQYF
15,TRBV5-3,NA,NA,TRBJ2-5,TGTGCCAGCAGCTACCTCGGGAGAGGGGAGGAGACCCAGTACTTC,CASSYLGRGEETQYF
15,TRBV7-2,NA,NA,TRBJ2-3,TGTGCCAGCGCCCGGCGTCGGAGAGGCACAGATACGCAGTATTTT,CASARRRRGTDTQYF
12,TRBV5-4,NA,NA,TRBJ1-5,TGTGCCAGCAGCTTAGATAATCAGCCCCAGCATTTT,CASSLDNQPQHF
15,TRBV19,NA,NA,TRBJ2-6,TGTGCCAGTAGTATGGGCTGGAGTGGGGCCAACGTCCTGACTTTC,CASSMGWSGANVLTF
17,TRBV27,NA,TRBD2,TRBJ2-7,TGTGCCACCCGCCCCCCGGACCCTGGCGGGAGTATCCACGAGCAGTACTTC,CATRPPDPGGSIHEQYF
13,TRBV19,NA,NA,TRBJ1-5,TGTGCCAGTAGTATCAGTGTGAGACAGCCCCAGCATTTT,CASSISVRQPQHF
15,TRBV7-9,NA,NA,TRBJ2-7,TGTGCCAGCAGCTTAGCTAGCGGTTTCTCCTACGAGCAGTACTTC,CASSLASGFSYEQYF
17,TRBV2,NA,NA,TRBJ2-5,TGTGCCAGCAGTTTCGACTTGCTTGGGGTGATACAAGAGACCCAGTACTTC,CASSFDLLGVIQETQYF
11,TRBV23-1,once,NA,TRBJ2-1,TGCGCCACGTTATGGTCCAATGAGCAGTTCTTC,CATLWSNEQFF
13,TRBV6-5,NA,NA,TRBJ1-1,TGTGCCAGCAGTTATGACAGGAGGAGTGAAGCTTTCTTT,CASSYDRRSEAFF
13,TRBV4-1,NA,NA,TRBJ2-7,TGCGCCAGCAGCCAACCTGAGAACTACGAGCAGTACTTC,CASSQPENYEQYF
13,TRBV7-9,NA,TRBD1,TRBJ2-1,TGTGCCAGCAGCCGCGGACAGGGTCATGAGCAGTTCTTC,CASSRGQGHEQFF
16,TRBV7-9,NA,NA,TRBJ2-3,TGTGCCAGCAGCCCCTGGCAGGGGGGGTCCACAGATACGCAGTATTTT,CASSPWQGGSTDTQYF